Listed below are T cell receptor beta chains from one sample, sequenced in a study of tumor and adjacent non-tumor tissue in lung cancer. Via MiXCR, TCRdb re-called the multiplex PCR reads, giving one row per CDR3 protein. The repertoire holds 40,000 to 45,000 distinct CDR3 sequences, with roughly 60% as singletons. The sequenced sample was distant non-tumor lung tissue. These receptors originate from a woman aged 40 to 49 with non-small cell lung cancer. Both conserved end residues are part of each CDR3. The D gene is left open where the match is weak. Size values are once, few and many counts, or a class for expanded clones, and some rows have none.

D gene: -; V gene: TRBV20-1; clone size: -; J gene: TRBJ1-1; CDR3 protein: CSATTSRKALF; CDR3 DNA: TGCAGTGCTACGACGTCAAGGAAAGCTCTCTTT
D gene: -; V gene: TRBV13; clone size: -; J gene: TRBJ1-3; CDR3 protein: CAGSLHGANGNTIYF; CDR3 DNA: TGTGCCGGCAGCCTACACGGGGCAAATGGAAACACCATATATTTT
D gene: -; V gene: TRBV20-1; clone size: once; J gene: TRBJ1-1; CDR3 protein: CTAREYSQAAEAFF; CDR3 DNA: TGCACTGCTAGAGAATATTCGCAGGCGGCTGAAGCTTTCTTT
D gene: -; V gene: TRBV11-2; clone size: once; J gene: TRBJ2-6; CDR3 protein: CASSWSDPYGSNVLTF; CDR3 DNA: TGTGCCAGCAGCTGGTCAGACCCCTATGGGTCCAACGTCCTGACTTTC
D gene: -; V gene: TRBV6-1; clone size: many; J gene: TRBJ2-7; CDR3 protein: CASSPWRGFSYEQYF; CDR3 DNA: TGTGCCAGCAGTCCGTGGAGGGGGTTTTCCTACGAGCAGTACTTC
D gene: -; V gene: TRBV6-5; clone size: -; J gene: TRBJ1-1; CDR3 protein: CASSMGRDTEAFF; CDR3 DNA: TGTGCCAGCAGCATGGGACGGGACACTGAAGCTTTCTTT
D gene: -; V gene: TRBV5-4; clone size: -; J gene: TRBJ1-1; CDR3 protein: CASSGRLEGDAGAFF; CDR3 DNA: TGTGCCAGCAGCGGACGTTTAGAGGGCGACGCTGGAGCTTTCTTT
D gene: -; V gene: TRBV5-6; clone size: once; J gene: TRBJ1-2; CDR3 protein: CASGFGRDGYTF; CDR3 DNA: TGTGCCAGCGGCTTCGGCAGGGATGGCTACACCTTC
D gene: -; V gene: TRBV11-2; clone size: -; J gene: TRBJ2-3; CDR3 protein: CTSSPQGAADTQYF; CDR3 DNA: TGTACCAGTAGCCCTCAAGGCGCGGCAGATACGCAGTATTTT
D gene: -; V gene: TRBV20-1; clone size: -; J gene: TRBJ2-1; CDR3 protein: CSARPEVALSYYNEQFF; CDR3 DNA: TGCAGTGCTAGACCAGAAGTGGCCCTGAGCTACTACAATGAGCAGTTCTTC